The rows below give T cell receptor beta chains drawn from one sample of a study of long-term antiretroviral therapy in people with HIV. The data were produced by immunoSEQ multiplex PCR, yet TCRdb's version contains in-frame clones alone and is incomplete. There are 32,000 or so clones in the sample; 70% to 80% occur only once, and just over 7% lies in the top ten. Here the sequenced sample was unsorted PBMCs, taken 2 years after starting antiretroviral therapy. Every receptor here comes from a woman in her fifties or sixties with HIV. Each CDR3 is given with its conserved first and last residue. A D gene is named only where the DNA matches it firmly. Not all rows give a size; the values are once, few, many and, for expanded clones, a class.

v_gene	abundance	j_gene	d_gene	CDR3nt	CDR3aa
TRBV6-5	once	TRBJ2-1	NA	TGTGCCAGCAGCCATCCCGGAGAGCAGTTCTTC	CASSHPGEQFF
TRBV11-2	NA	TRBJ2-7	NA	TGTGCCAGCAGCTTAGTTGCGGGTGTGGACGAGCAGTACTTC	CASSLVAGVDEQYF
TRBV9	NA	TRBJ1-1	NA	TGTGCCAGCAGCATATTTACAGGATTGAACACTGAAGCTTTCTTT	CASSIFTGLNTEAFF
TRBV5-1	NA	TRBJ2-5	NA	TGCGCCAGCAGCTTGGGGGTCGGACAAGAGACCCAGTACTTC	CASSLGVGQETQYF
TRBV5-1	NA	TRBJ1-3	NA	TGCGCCAGCAGTTTACTCATAGGCCCTGGAAACACCATATATTTT	CASSLLIGPGNTIYF
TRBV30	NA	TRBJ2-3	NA	TGTGCCTGGAGTGTAGAGTCGGCGCACCACTTCACAGATACGCAGTATTTT	CAWSVESAHHFTDTQYF
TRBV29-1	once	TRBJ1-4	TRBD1	TGCAGCGCCCTCATAGGGGGCGGCGAAAAACTGTTTTTT	CSALIGGGEKLFF
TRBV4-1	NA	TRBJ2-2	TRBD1	TGCGCCAGCAGCCAAGTCGGACAGGGGAACGGGGAGCTGTTTTTT	CASSQVGQGNGELFF
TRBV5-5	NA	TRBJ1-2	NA	TGTGCCAGCAGCTTGGAAAGGGGCAGCGGCTACACCTTC	CASSLERGSGYTF
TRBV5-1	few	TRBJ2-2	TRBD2	TGCGCCAGCAGCTTGGCCCCGGGGGGGGCTGACACCGGGGAGCTGTTTTTT	CASSLAPGGADTGELFF
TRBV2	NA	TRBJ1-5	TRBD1	TGTGCCAGCAGTGACCCGGACAGGGGAATTCTTCAGCCCCAGCATTTT	CASSDPDRGILQPQHF
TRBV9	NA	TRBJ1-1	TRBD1	TGTGCCAGCAGCGTAGGAGGGGGCTTCACTGAAGCTTTCTTT	CASSVGGGFTEAFF
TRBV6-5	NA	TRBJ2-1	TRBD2	TGTGCCAGCAGTCTAGCGGTAAGCTCCTACAATGAGCAGTTCTTC	CASSLAVSSYNEQFF
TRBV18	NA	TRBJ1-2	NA	TGTGCCAGCTCAGTAGCAGGGGCCTCCTATGGCTACACCTTC	CASSVAGASYGYTF
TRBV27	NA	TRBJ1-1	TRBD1	TGTGCCAGCAGTTTATACCCCGACAGGGAGGGAACTGAAGCTTTCTTT	CASSLYPDREGTEAFF
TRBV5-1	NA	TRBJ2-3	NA	TGCGCCAGCAGCTTGGGCTCCCGGGCAGATACGCAGTATTTT	CASSLGSRADTQYF
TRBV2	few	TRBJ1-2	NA	TGTGCCAGCAGTGGAATGGCTTTGGTGGTTGGCTACACCTTC	CASSGMALVVGYTF
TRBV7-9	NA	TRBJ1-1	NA	TGTGCCAGCAGCCCTGGCGACAAGAACACTGAAGCTTTCTTT	CASSPGDKNTEAFF
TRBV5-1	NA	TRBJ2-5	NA	TGCGCCAGCAGCACAGGGACGAAAGAGACCCAGTACTTC	CASSTGTKETQYF
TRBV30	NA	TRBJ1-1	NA	TGTGCCTGGGTCCCTTTTACTACCATGAACACTGAAGCTTTCTTT	CAWVPFTTMNTEAFF
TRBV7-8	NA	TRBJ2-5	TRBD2	TGTGCCAGCAGCTTGCCGCTAGCGGGGGGGCAGGGCCCAGAGACCCAGTACTTC	CASSLPLAGGQGPETQYF
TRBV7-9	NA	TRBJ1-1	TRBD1	TGTGCCAGCAGCTCACAGGGGGCGCGTACTGAAGCTTTCTTT	CASSSQGARTEAFF
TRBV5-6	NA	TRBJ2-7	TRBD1	TGTGCCAGCAGGACGGGACAGCCGCCCTACGAGCAGTACTTC	CASRTGQPPYEQYF
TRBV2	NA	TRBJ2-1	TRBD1	TGTGCCAGCAGCTTATACAGGGGACAGGGTGAGCAGTTCTTC	CASSLYRGQGEQFF
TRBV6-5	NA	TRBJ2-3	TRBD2	TGTGCCAGCAGTCCGGGGGGTTCAGATACGCAGTATTTT	CASSPGGSDTQYF
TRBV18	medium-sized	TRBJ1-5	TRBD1	TGTGCCAGCTCACCTGACAGGGCCGATAGCAATCAGCCCCAGCATTTT	CASSPDRADSNQPQHF